This paragraph reports one TCR beta chain. This receptor's antigen is unknown. Base qualities were left out, and no much larger clone turns up one base away. This record belongs to a study of cytomegalovirus exposure and HLA in healthy donors (dated by TCRdb to 2016 to 2017). Turning to the overall study: According to a later analysis, the 100 to 150 validation repertoires were produced on the same platform as the 666 repertoires of the first cohort. The aim of the study was to test whether cataloging public T cell receptors could identify signatures of past pathogen exposure. Besides the first cohort of 666 subjects, a separate validation cohort made up of over a hundred different subjects was used. To predict cytomegalovirus infection status, the study brought together high-throughput TCR immunosequencing, statistical association of individual TCRs with disease status, and machine learning.

Deletion took 1 base off V and 6 bases off J, with a span of 13 bases between the germline ends. The CDR3 numbers 14 residues from cysteine through phenylalanine. Kept here is only the CDR3 DNA, which spans 42 bases and is read in frame from base 1. CDR1 SGHAT and CDR2 FQNNGV were looked up in the germline V gene. Paper-wide results and their limitations: In a later analysis, TCRs clustered in the first cohort were found to also tend to co-occur in the 120 validation repertoires, with approximately 94% of cluster scores above 0. The classifier was reported to diagnose cytomegalovirus status with high specificity and sensitivity in both the original cohort and the validation cohort. Three of the identified cytomegalovirus-associated TCR beta chains were confirmed in vitro to be specific for cytomegalovirus antigens. The study listed approximately 150 TCR beta chains as associated with cytomegalovirus. A later analysis lacked HLA typing for the validation cohort, so it scored co-occurrence in that cohort across all 120 or so repertoires. It was suggested by the authors that the approach could potentially be generalized to other disease states and immunological phenotypes. Across donors, most TCR sequences were observed very rarely, whereas some public TCRs were present in many individuals.

Preparation of the library involved the immunoSEQ multiplex PCR assay. Regarding the original processing steps: A statistical classification framework was developed to diagnose cytomegalovirus status using the catalog of TCR beta chain sequences. TCRdb took over this immuneACCESS table, retaining in-frame rearrangements with V and J assigned. Such tables are incomplete; in checked studies, under half of the missing clones stem from an unresolved V gene, and the remainder is unexplained. V and J calls plus clone size are reproduced from that table; the DNA served to infer D and trimming. This sample is represented by a few hundred thousand clones; just over 85% of them were singletons. The ten largest clones capture 0.7% to 0.85% of the sample. Donors formed part of the validation cohort, which comprised over a hundred subjects and was distinct from the first cohort of 550 to 850 subjects.

The sequence came from a woman between 18 and 29 years old in good health and CMV-seronegative. Here the chain combines TRBV11-2 and TRBJ2-7; a tentative D match to TRBD2 spans 7 bases. Sequenced sample: PBMCs. The DNA reads TGTGCCAGCAGCTTAGTTCATCGGGGGGCCGAGCAGTACTTC. Its coded protein is CASSLVHRGAEQYF.